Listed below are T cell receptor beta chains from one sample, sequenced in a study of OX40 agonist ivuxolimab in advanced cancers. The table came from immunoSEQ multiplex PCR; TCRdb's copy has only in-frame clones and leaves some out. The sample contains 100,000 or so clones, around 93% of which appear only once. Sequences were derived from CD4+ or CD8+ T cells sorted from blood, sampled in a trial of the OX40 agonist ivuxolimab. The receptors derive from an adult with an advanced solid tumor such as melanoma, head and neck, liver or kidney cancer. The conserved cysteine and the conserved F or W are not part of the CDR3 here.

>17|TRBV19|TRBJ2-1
ASSGGGLAGVNSYNEQF
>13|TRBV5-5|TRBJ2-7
ASSLEGQGVYEQY
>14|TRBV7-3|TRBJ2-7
ASSLTPAGGLGEQY
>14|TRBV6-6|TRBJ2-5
ASTPALTRTKETQY
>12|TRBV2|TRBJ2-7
ASVVGATYGEQY
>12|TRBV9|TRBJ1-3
ASSKMDGRSTIY
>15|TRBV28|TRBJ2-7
ASSRLNHRAVKYEQY
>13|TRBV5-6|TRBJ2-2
ASSFRDRDTGELF
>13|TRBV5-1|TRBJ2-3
ASSPTSGSADTQY
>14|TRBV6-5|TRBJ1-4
ASSYSNRATNEKLF
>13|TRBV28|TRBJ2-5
ASSLAGGPVETQY
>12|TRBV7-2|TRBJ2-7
ASSLAGDGDEQY
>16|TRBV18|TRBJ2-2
ASSPSLAGRFGTGELF
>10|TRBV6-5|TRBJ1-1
ASIGQYTEAF
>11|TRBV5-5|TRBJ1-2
ASSFQVNYGYT
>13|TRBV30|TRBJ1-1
AWSLTGTWDTEAF